These 27 T cell receptor beta chains were sequenced from one sample in a study of blood T cell repertoires in COVID-19. Sequencing used immunoSEQ multiplex PCR; TCRdb keeps in-frame clones, though not all of them. The sample records roughly 410,000 clones, 89% being singletons. The source material was peripheral blood. The receptor source for this set is a man aged 40-50 years with acute or convalescent COVID-19.

The chain recombines TRBV5-1 with TRBJ2-7; 8 positions agree with TRBD2. This CDR3 contains 14 residues. The J segment lost 4 bases and the V segment lost 0 bases, leaving 3 bases of the junction unmatched. Per the germline V gene, CDR1 is SGHRS and CDR2 is YFSETQ. The CDR3 DNA reads as TGCGCCAGCAGCTTGGGACTAGCGTGGTACGAGCAGTACTTC. Residues: CASSLGLAWYEQYF.

V gene TRBV6-5 combines with J gene TRBJ2-6, with 7 positions matching TRBD2. The length of the CDR3 is 16 residues. Trimming took 4 bases from V and 4 from J; bases not matched to a gene: 7. Per the germline V gene, CDR1 is MNHEY and CDR2 is SVGAGI. The CDR3 nucleotides read TGTGCCAGCAGTTTCCGGGGGGTATCCGGGGCCAACGTCCTGACTTTC. This codes for CASSFRGVSGANVLTF.

The V gene is TRBV19, the J gene TRBJ2-3; D not certain. Germline CDR1 reads LNHDA; CDR2 reads SQIVND (reference sequence). V lost 4 bases, J lost 2 bases, and 22 bases lay in between. The CDR3 length is 18 residues. CDR3 region: CASSTRSERAGFTDTQYF. In nucleotides, the CDR3 is TGTGCCAGTAGTACCCGTTCTGAAAGAGCCGGTTTCACAGATACGCAGTATTTT.

The chain combines TRBV12-3 or TRBV12-4 with TRBJ1-1; D unresolved. The CDR3 has 10 amino acids. The germline V and J ends were trimmed by 10 bases and 8 bases, with 11 bases remaining between them. The chain's CDR3 is CATAGGEAFF. CDR3 sequence (DNA): TGTGCCACGGCCGGAGGGGAAGCTTTCTTT.

This chain links TRBV28 with TRBJ2-7; 9 positions match TRBD1. V shed 4 bases and J 6 bases; nucleotides not matched to a gene: 7. CDR1 and CDR2 (germline): MDHEN, SYDVKM. This CDR3 spans 14 amino acids. DNA of the CDR3: TGTGCCAGCAGTTGGGACAGGGAATTTAGCGAGCAGTACTTC. This gives the protein CASSWDREFSEQYF.

This chain links TRBV15 with TRBJ1-2; 7 bases agree with TRBD1. V gave up 0 bases and J gave up 6 bases; unmatched junction bases: 7. The CDR3 sequence is 15 residues long. CDR1 and CDR2 (germline): LNHNV, YYDKDF (reference sequence). Here the CDR3 DNA reads TGTGCCACCAGCAGAGAGACAGGGATTAGTCATGGCTACACCTTC. Translation gives CATSRETGISHGYTF.

This rearrangement joins TRBV5-1 to TRBJ2-1; TRBD2 matches 11 bases. The junction had 6 bases not matched to a gene; V was cut back by 5 bases and J by 2 bases. Germline-derived CDR1 and CDR2 are SGHRS and YFSETQ. This CDR3 contains 16 residues. The CDR3 DNA follows: TGCGCCAGCAGTTTAGCGGGAGGGCCCCCCTACAATGAGCAGTTCTTC. Encoded protein: CASSLAGGPPYNEQFF.

V gene TRBV7-8 combines with J gene TRBJ2-3, with D perhaps matching TRBD2 (5 bases). Germline V gene lookup returns CDR1 SGHVS and CDR2 FQNEAQ. With 5 bases removed from V and 4 bases from J, the gap between germline ends came to 19 bases. This CDR3 spans 16 amino acids. CDR3 nucleotides: TGTGCCAGCAGCCGCTCCATGTTGGAGGACGCAGATACGCAGTATTTT. It codes for CASSRSMLEDADTQYF.

The rearrangement links TRBV7-9 to TRBJ1-1, with D perhaps matching TRBD1 (5 bases). The germline gives CDR1 SEHNR, CDR2 FQNEAQ (reference sequence). V gave up 4 bases and J gave up 1 base, with 16 bases separating them. The CDR3 runs 16 residues. CDR3 coding DNA: TGTGCCAGCAGCTCTATCCTGGGGCGGAGGAACACTGAAGCTTTCTTT. It translates to CASSSILGRRNTEAFF.

The chain couples TRBV15 to TRBJ1-4; D is perhaps TRBD1 (5 bases). V shed 4 bases and J shed 8 bases, with 14 bases lying between them. CDR1 and CDR2 (germline): LNHNV, YYDKDF (reference sequence). CDR3 size: 14 residues. CDR3 in DNA: TGTGCCACCAGCATTGAAGGGACTACAGAAAAACTGTTTTTT. This gives the protein CATSIEGTTEKLFF.

The chain joins TRBV4-1 to TRBJ1-5, with TRBD1 identical over 7 bases. The CDR3 is 15 residues long. V lost 3 bases to trimming and J lost 7 bases; unmatched junction nucleotides: 9. CDR1 and CDR2 (germline): MGHRA, YSYEKL. The chain's CDR3 is CASSQLTGVRQPQHF. The DNA of the CDR3 is TGCGCCAGCAGCCAGCTTACAGGGGTCCGCCAGCCCCAGCATTTT.

V usage is TRBV6-6 and J usage is TRBJ1-1; unclear D gene. Looked up from germline, CDR1 is MNHNY and CDR2 is SVGAGI (reference sequence). This CDR3 contains 13 residues. V was clipped by 7 bases and J by 1 base, with 10 bases between them. The CDR3 sequence is CASNEVWNTEAFF. The CDR3 DNA is TGTGCCAGCAACGAGGTGTGGAACACTGAAGCTTTCTTT.

V is TRBV3-1 (or the pseudogene TRBV3-2) and J is TRBJ1-2, with 8 bases matching TRBD1. CDR1 and CDR2 from the germline V gene are LGHDT and YNNKEL (reference sequence). This CDR3 has 15 amino acids. V gave up 4 bases and J gave up 3 bases; unmatched junction bases: 7. CDR3 nucleotide sequence: TGTGCCAGCAGCCGCAAGGGACAGGAATACTATGGCTACACCTTC. Its translation is CASSRKGQEYYGYTF.

This chain joins TRBV28 and TRBJ2-7; TRBD2 matches 9 bases. CDR3 length: 15 residues. V was pared by 8 bases and J by 0 bases, with 8 bases of the junction left unmatched. Germline assignment: CDR1 MDHEN and CDR2 SYDVKM. The CDR3 is CASWGASGASYEQYF. CDR3 DNA: TGTGCCAGCTGGGGGGCTAGCGGGGCCTCCTACGAGCAGTACTTC.

The rearrangement uses TRBV28 and TRBJ2-7; the match to TRBD1 covers 9 bases. The CDR3 runs to 16 residues. After removal of 5 bases from V and 5 bases from J, the junction contained 13 bases not matched to a gene. Germline assignment: CDR1 MDHEN and CDR2 SYDVKM. The DNA of the CDR3 is TGTGCCAGCAGTCAGACCTCCGGGACAGGGAACCACGAGCAGTACTTC. As protein: CASSQTSGTGNHEQYF.

The chain is built from TRBV29-1 and TRBJ2-3, with 11 positions matching TRBD2. CDR3 length equals 18 residues. V dropped 0 bases and J dropped 4; count of bases not matched to a gene: 12. Germline CDR1 reads SQVTM; CDR2 reads ANQGSEA. The CDR3 is CSVEDWASGGQEADTQYF. The CDR3 DNA sequence: TGCAGCGTTGAAGATTGGGCTAGCGGGGGGCAGGAGGCAGATACGCAGTATTTT.

The chain combines TRBV3-1 (or the pseudogene TRBV3-2) with TRBJ2-5; 16 bases agree with TRBD2. The CDR3 runs to 17 residues. V lost 1 base to trimming and J lost 3 bases; unmatched junction nucleotides: 2. Germline CDR1 reads LGHDT; CDR2 reads YNNKEL (reference sequence). CDR3 sequence (DNA): TGTGCCAGCAGCCAAGCCGGGACTAGCGGGAGGGAAGAGACCCAGTACTTC. It translates to CASSQAGTSGREETQYF.

The rearrangement uses TRBV6-5 and TRBJ2-3; 10 nucleotides agree with TRBD2. The CDR3 extends over 14 amino acids. V gave up 11 bases and J gave up 3 bases; unmatched junction bases: 8. Looked up from germline, CDR1 is MNHEY and CDR2 is SVGAGI. The CDR3 loop reads CALKASGRTDTQYF. The DNA for the CDR3 is TGTGCCCTAAAGGCTAGCGGGAGAACAGATACGCAGTATTTT.

The chain joins TRBV5-1 to TRBJ2-1; 10 nucleotides align to TRBD2. Trimming at V came to 3 bases and at J to 0 bases, leaving 9 bases not matched to a gene. This CDR3 comprises 18 residues. The germline CDR1 and CDR2 sequences are SGHRS and YFSETQ. CDR3 coding DNA: TGCGCCAGCAGCTCCACGACTAGCGGGTATAGCTCCTACAATGAGCAGTTCTTC. Protein product: CASSSTTSGYSSYNEQFF.

This clone was seen just once. V is TRBV5-4 and J is TRBJ1-1; 8 nucleotides match TRBD1. Germline-derived CDR1 and CDR2 are SGHNT and YYREEE (reference sequence). CDR3 length: 15 amino acids. V lost 6 bases and J lost 1; bases outside the gene matches: 8. CDR3 in amino acids: CASTLFGTGNTEAFF. The CDR3, as DNA: TGTGCCAGCACCTTATTCGGGACAGGGAACACTGAAGCTTTCTTT.

This clone was detected once. The V and J genes are TRBV14 and TRBJ2-3, with a possible D match to TRBD2 (7 bases). V lost 2 bases to trimming and J lost 9 bases, with 15 bases between them. The CDR3 has 14 residues. CDR1 and CDR2 from the germline V gene are SGHDN and FVKESK. Here the CDR3 reads CASSQRLGGLTQYF. The CDR3 DNA is TGTGCCAGCAGCCAAAGACTGGGGGGGCTAACGCAGTATTTT.

The rearrangement uses TRBV19 and TRBJ2-1, with TRBD2 identical over 9 bases. The J segment lost 8 bases and the V segment lost 7 bases, leaving 6 bases of the junction unmatched. Germline V gene lookup returns CDR1 LNHDA and CDR2 SQIVND (reference sequence). The CDR3 runs 13 residues. In DNA form, the CDR3 reads TGTGCCAGTAACGCGGGAGGGACCCATGAGCAGTTCTTC. It codes for CASNAGGTHEQFF.

The chain carries TRBV6-6 and TRBJ1-2, with a tentative D call TRBD1 (5 bases). V was clipped by 2 bases and J by 4 bases, with 11 bases between them. The V gene's germline CDR1 is MNHNY and CDR2 SVGAGI (reference sequence). The CDR3 is made up of 14 amino acids. The CDR3 loop reads CASSYKGEGYGYTF. CDR3 nucleotides: TGTGCCAGCAGTTACAAAGGGGAGGGCTATGGCTACACCTTC.

The CDR3 loop reads CASSLGLAGDSGANVLTF. In nucleotides, the CDR3 is TGCGCCAGCAGCCTCGGACTAGCGGGAGACTCTGGGGCCAACGTCCTGACTTTC. The J gene is TRBJ2-6, the V gene TRBV5-1, with 13 bases aligning to TRBD2. This CDR3 has 18 residues. CDR1 is SGHRS, CDR2 YFSETQ, per germline. With V trimmed by 4 bases and J by 0 bases, 4 bases remained unmatched.

The gene calls are TRBV7-2 and TRBJ1-1; D is ambiguous. The CDR3 extends over 15 amino acids. Germline-derived CDR1 and CDR2 are SGHTA and FQGNSA. Trimming took off 3 bases at V and 7 bases at J, with 18 bases between the two ends. The CDR3: CASSFTHDLGLEAFF. CDR3 nucleotide sequence: TGTGCCAGCAGCTTTACGCATGACCTCGGACTTGAAGCTTTCTTT.

The V gene is TRBV5-6, the J gene TRBJ2-1; 14 bases line up with TRBD2. The CDR3 has 18 amino acids. The V and J ends lost 0 bases and 8 bases, in that order; junction bases with no gene match: 10. The germline CDR1 and CDR2 sequences are SGHDT and YYEEEE. DNA for the CDR3: TGTGCCAGCAGCTTGGAAGGGACTAGCGGGAGCGGTTTTTATGAGCAGTTCTTC. This codes for CASSLEGTSGSGFYEQFF.

This chain connects TRBV5-4 to TRBJ1-2, with a possible D match to TRBD1 (5 bases). The germline V gene has CDR1 SGHNT and CDR2 YYREEE (reference sequence). This CDR3 has 17 amino acids. The germline V and J ends were trimmed by 0 bases and 3 bases, with 18 bases remaining between them. The DNA of the CDR3 is TGTGCCAGCAGCTTGGCCTCTCGAACCTTCAGGGACTATGGCTACACCTTC. This sequence encodes CASSLASRTFRDYGYTF.